Below are 11 T cell receptor beta chains sequenced from a single sample in a study of blood T cell repertoires in COVID-19. Here immunoSEQ multiplex PCR was the method, and the copy in TCRdb shows in-frame clones only, minus some. The repertoire has just over 250,000 clones, roughly 90% of them found once; the top ten carry about 4%. The sequenced material came from peripheral blood. These TCRs come from a man in his 60s who had recovered from COVID-19.

The chain couples TRBV4-1 to TRBJ1-4; the D gene is possibly TRBD1 (5 bases). Germline loops: CDR1 MGHRA, CDR2 YSYEKL. The CDR3 is 14 residues long. V was clipped by 1 base and J by 7 bases, with 10 bases between them. In DNA form, the CDR3 reads TGCGCCAGCAGCCAAGGGGGGGGAGCTGAAAAACTGTTTTTT. Protein: CASSQGGGAEKLFF.

This chain links TRBV18 with TRBJ2-7, with 9 bases lining up with TRBD1. CDR1 and CDR2 (germline): KGHSH, LQKENI. The V segment lost 6 bases and the J segment 3 bases; nucleotides outside the gene matches: 12. The CDR3 totals 16 residues. The DNA for the CDR3 is TGTGCCAGCTCCGCACCCGGGACAGGGCAAAACTACGAGCAGTACTTC. This sequence encodes CASSAPGTGQNYEQYF.

This clone was recorded once. The rearrangement uses TRBV5-1 and TRBJ2-7, with 9 bases matching TRBD1. Germline V gene sequence: CDR1 SGHRS, CDR2 YFSETQ. CDR3 length: 14 amino acids. The V segment lost 4 bases and the J segment 6 bases; nucleotides outside the gene matches: 8. The CDR3 protein is CASSVRDRVGEQYF. Here the CDR3 DNA reads TGCGCCAGCAGCGTCCGGGACAGGGTCGGCGAGCAGTACTTC.

This clone was detected once. The chain couples TRBV21-1 to TRBJ1-5; the D call of TRBD1 is as the table states it, not checked on the DNA. TRBV21-1 is listed as a pseudogene. The CDR3 is 17 amino acids. The CDR3 spells CASSKGIIARPNQPQHF. The CDR3 nucleotides read TGTGCCAGCAGCAAAGGTATCATCGCCAGGCCGAATCAGCCCCAGCATTTT.

In DNA, the CDR3 is TGTGCCATCAGTGAGGCGACGACAGTTGCCGGGGAGCTGTTTTTT. This encodes CAISEATTVAGELFF. V usage is TRBV10-3 and J usage is TRBJ2-2; possibly TRBD1 for D (5 bases). The germline CDR1 and CDR2 sequences are ENHRY and SYGVKD. The CDR3 consists of 15 residues. V was cut by 2 bases and J by 6 bases, with 13 bases left in between.

This clone was recorded once. The chain is built from TRBV7-2 and TRBJ2-5; the match to TRBD2 covers 11 bases. J was trimmed by 9 bases and V by 0 bases; bases with no gene match: 15. Germline values: CDR1 SGHTA, CDR2 FQGNSA. The CDR3 covers 18 residues. The CDR3 sequence is CASSLAPTSGGPAGAQYF. The DNA of the CDR3 is TGTGCCAGCAGCTTAGCTCCTACTAGCGGGGGTCCCGCAGGGGCCCAGTACTTC.

The rearrangement links TRBV6-5 to TRBJ1-2; 10 nucleotides line up with TRBD1. Germline values: CDR1 MNHEY, CDR2 SVGAGI. Unmatched junction bases numbered 4, after V lost 4 bases and J lost 8 bases. The CDR3 is 13 residues long. The CDR3 DNA is TGTGCCAGCAGTTCCGACAGGGGGCAAGGCTACACCTTC. Amino acids: CASSSDRGQGYTF.

The V call is TRBV7-8, the J call TRBJ2-5, with 8 positions matching TRBD2. V shed 7 bases, J shed 9 bases, and the junction held 25 bases outside the gene matches. The germline gives CDR1 SGHVS, CDR2 FQNEAQ. The CDR3 sequence is 18 residues long. The CDR3 sequence is CASTNDGGGSKRIVAQYF. CDR3 bases: TGTGCCAGCACCAACGATGGCGGGGGGTCCAAACGGATAGTGGCCCAGTACTTC.

The J gene is TRBJ1-4, the V gene TRBV18, with TRBD1 matching 8 bases. Per germline, CDR1 KGHSH and CDR2 LQKENI. The trim removed 2 bases at V and 6 bases at J, leaving 5 bases unmatched. The length of the CDR3 is 15 residues. For the CDR3, the DNA is TGTGCCAGCTCACCAAGGACAGGGTGGGATGAAAAACTGTTTTTT. The encoded protein is CASSPRTGWDEKLFF. Looking up the rest from reference TRBV18 and TRBJ1-4 gives the full variable domain: NAGVMQNPRHLVRRRGQEARLRCSPMKGHSHVYWYRQLPEEGLKFMVYLQKENIIDESGMPKERFSAEFPKEGPSILRIQQVVRGDSAAYFCASSPRTGWDEKLFFGSGTQLSVL.

The chain recombines TRBV10-3 with TRBJ1-1; D remains unclear. V was cut by 3 bases and J by 7 bases, with 12 bases left in between. The length of the CDR3 is 13 residues. Germline CDR1 and CDR2: ENHRY and SYGVKD. The CDR3 nucleotides read TGTGCCATCAGTGATCGGGCAGGAGGTGAAGCTTTCTTT. It encodes CAISDRAGGEAFF.

V and J are TRBV18 and TRBJ2-7, with TRBD2 matching over 10 bases. V gave up 3 bases and J gave up 0 bases; unmatched junction bases: 5. The V gene's germline CDR1 is KGHSH and CDR2 LQKENI. The CDR3 covers 16 residues. CDR3: CASSPRSSGSSYEQYF. Written as DNA, the CDR3 is TGTGCCAGCTCACCTCGTTCTAGCGGGAGCTCCTACGAGCAGTACTTC. Using reference TRBV18 and TRBJ2-7 for the parts outside the CDR3, the full variable domain is NAGVMQNPRHLVRRRGQEARLRCSPMKGHSHVYWYRQLPEEGLKFMVYLQKENIIDESGMPKERFSAEFPKEGPSILRIQQVVRGDSAAYFCASSPRSSGSSYEQYFGPGTRLTVT.